The entry that follows covers one T cell receptor beta chain sequence. DNA at 200 ng, 25,000 to 35,000 T cell genomes, went into sorted-subset replicate PCRs. Profiling relied on immunoSEQ multiplex PCR, and the TCRdb table lists in-frame clones only, not all of them. This sample carries roughly 590,000 clones, less than 97% of them seen once, and the ten largest clones take around 0.097%. The source of the sample is a study of shared clonotypes between healthy human individuals. Terminally differentiated effector memory CD45RA+ cells were excluded from the naive CD8 cells, which were CD45RO-negative and positively selected for CCR7. The sequenced material came from naive CD8+ T cells sorted from blood. The receptor comes from a woman in her 30s in good health.

The CDR3 is CASSQPSYNEQFF. Written as DNA, the CDR3 is TGTGCCAGCAGCCAACCCTCCTACAATGAGCAGTTCTTC. This rearrangement joins TRBV7-9 to TRBJ2-1; no reliable D call. The V end lost 5 bases, the J end lost 0 bases, and 5 bases lay between the germline ends. The V gene's germline CDR1 is SEHNR and CDR2 FQNEAQ (reference sequence). The CDR3 contains 13 residues.